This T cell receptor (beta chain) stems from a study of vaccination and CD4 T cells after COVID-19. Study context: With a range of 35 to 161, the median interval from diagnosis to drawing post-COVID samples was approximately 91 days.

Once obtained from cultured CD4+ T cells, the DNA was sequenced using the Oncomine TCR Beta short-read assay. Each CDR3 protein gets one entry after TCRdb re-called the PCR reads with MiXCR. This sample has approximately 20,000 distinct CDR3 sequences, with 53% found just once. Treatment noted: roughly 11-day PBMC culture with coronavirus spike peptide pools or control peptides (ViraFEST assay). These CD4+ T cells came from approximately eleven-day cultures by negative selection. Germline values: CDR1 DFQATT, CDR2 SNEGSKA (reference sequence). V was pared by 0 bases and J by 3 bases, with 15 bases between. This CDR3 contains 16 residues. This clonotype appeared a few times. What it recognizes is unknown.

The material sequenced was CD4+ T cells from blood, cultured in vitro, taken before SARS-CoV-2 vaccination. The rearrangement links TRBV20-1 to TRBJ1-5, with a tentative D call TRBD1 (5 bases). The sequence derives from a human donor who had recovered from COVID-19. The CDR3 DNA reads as TGCAGTGCTAGAGATAGGGGAGGGACGAACAATCAGCCCCAGCATTTT. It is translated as CSARDRGGTNNQPQHF.